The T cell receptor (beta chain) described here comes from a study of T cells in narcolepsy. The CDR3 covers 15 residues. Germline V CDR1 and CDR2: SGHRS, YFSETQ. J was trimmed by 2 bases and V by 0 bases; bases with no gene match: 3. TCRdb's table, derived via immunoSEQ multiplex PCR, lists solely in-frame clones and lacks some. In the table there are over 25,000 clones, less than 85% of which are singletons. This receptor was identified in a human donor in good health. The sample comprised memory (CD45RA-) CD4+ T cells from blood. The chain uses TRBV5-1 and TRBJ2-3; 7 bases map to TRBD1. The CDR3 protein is CASSLGQGNTDTQYF. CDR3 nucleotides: TGCGCCAGCAGCTTGGGACAGGGAAACACAGATACGCAGTATTTT.